This T cell receptor beta chain was captured in a study of blood T cells in healthy people across ages. The second PCR ran about 6 to 12 cycles with a sample-barcoded 5' primer and J-beta primers. TCRdb independently ran MiXCR on the 5' RACE reads; one entry per CDR3 protein. The sample has under 2 million distinct CDR3 sequences, about 35% seen once. Germline V gene data show CDR1 as MGHRA and CDR2 as YSYEKL. The J segment lost 2 bases and the V segment lost 0 bases, leaving 7 bases of the junction unmatched. This CDR3 region has 16 residues. This clonotype was seen many times. The specimen sequenced was blood. The chain has TRBV4-1 and TRBJ2-7; 7 positions agree with TRBD1. This clonotype was obtained from a woman aged 25 to 39 in good health. CDR3 region: CASSQEGPTGTYEQYF. For the CDR3, the DNA is TGCGCCAGCAGCCAAGAAGGCCCGACAGGGACCTACGAGCAGTACTTC.